This TCR beta chain was captured in a study of cytomegalovirus exposure and HLA in healthy donors. 13 Jbeta primers and 60 Vbeta primers were used for the PCR. Clones were read by immunoSEQ multiplex PCR, and TCRdb kept only the in-frame ones, dropping some. The sample has more than 110,000 clones; 70% to 85% are singletons. Notes on this clone: The antigen remains unidentified.

Whole-study findings and limits: Earlier analysis looked at TCR beta V segments, and most were productive about 87% or about 30% of the time. The classifier reportedly diagnosed cytomegalovirus status with high specificity and sensitivity.

The origin of this receptor is a man aged 30 to 45 in good health and CMV-seropositive. Sequenced sample: PBMCs.

The DNA of the CDR3 is TGTGCCAGTAGTATAGATGGGGGCGTTGGCGGCTACACCTTC. Translating gives CASSIDGGVGGYTF. The J gene is TRBJ1-2, the V gene TRBV19; TRBD1 is a possible D gene (6 bases). The germline CDR1 and CDR2 sequences are LNHDA and SQIVND (reference sequence). V lost 0 bases and J 8 bases, leaving 13 bases between the germline ends. The CDR3 contains 14 residues.